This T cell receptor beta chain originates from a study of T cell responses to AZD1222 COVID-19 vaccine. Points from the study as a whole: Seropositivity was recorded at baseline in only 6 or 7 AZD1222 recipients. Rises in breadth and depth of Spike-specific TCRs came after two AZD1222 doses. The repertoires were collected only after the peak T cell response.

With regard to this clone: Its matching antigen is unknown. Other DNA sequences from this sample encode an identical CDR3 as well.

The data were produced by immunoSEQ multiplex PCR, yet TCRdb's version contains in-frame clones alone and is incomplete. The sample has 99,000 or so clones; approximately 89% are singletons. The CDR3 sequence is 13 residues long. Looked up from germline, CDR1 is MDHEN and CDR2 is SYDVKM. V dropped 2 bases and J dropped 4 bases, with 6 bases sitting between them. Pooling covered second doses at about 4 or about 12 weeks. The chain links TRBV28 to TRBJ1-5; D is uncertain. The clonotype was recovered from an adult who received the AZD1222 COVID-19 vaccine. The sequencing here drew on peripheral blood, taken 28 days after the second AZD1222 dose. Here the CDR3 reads CASSLVGNQPQHF. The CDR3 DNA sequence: TGTGCCAGCAGTTTAGTAGGGAATCAGCCCCAGCATTTT.